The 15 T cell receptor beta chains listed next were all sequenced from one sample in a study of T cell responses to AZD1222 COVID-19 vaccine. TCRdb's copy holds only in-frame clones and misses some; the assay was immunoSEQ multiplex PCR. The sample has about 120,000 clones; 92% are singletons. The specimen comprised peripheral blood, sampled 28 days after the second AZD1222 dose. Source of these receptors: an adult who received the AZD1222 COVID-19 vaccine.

The DNA for the CDR3 is TGTGCCAGCAGCTACAGGGGAGCCGATGAGCAGTTCTTC. This codes for CASSYRGADEQFF. The chain employs TRBV4-2 and TRBJ2-1, with TRBD1 matching over 7 bases. CDR3 size: 13 residues. V lost 5 bases and J lost 8; bases outside the gene matches: 6. Germline lookup yields CDR1 LGHNA and CDR2 YNFKEQ.

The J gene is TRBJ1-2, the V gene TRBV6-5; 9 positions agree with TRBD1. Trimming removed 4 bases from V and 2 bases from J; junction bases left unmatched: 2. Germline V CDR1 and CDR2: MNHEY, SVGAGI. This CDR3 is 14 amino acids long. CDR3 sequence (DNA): TGTGCCAGCAGTTTACAGGGGGCCAACTATGGCTACACCTTC. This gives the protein CASSLQGANYGYTF.

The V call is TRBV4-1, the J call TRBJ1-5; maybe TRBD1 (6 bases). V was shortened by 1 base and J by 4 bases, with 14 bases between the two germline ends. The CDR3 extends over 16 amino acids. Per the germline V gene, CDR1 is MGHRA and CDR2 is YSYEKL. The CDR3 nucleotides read TGCGCCAGCAGCCAAGCCTACCGGGGGCGAAATCAGCCCCAGCATTTT. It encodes CASSQAYRGRNQPQHF.

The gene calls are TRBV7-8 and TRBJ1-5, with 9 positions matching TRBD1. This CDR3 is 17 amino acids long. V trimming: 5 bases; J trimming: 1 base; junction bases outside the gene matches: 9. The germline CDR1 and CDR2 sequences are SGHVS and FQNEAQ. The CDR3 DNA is TGTGCCAGCAGCCTGGGTTTACAGGGGGCGAGCAATCAGCCCCAGCATTTT. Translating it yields CASSLGLQGASNQPQHF.

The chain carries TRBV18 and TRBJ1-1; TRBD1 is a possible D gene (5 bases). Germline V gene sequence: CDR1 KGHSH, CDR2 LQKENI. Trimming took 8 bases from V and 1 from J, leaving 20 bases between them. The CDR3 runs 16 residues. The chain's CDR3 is CASRHSGGGENTEAFF. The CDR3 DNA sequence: TGTGCCAGCCGACATAGCGGGGGAGGGGAGAACACTGAAGCTTTCTTT.

The CDR3 is CASSRFLSYGYTF. CDR3 nucleotides: TGTGCCAGCAGTCGCTTTCTCAGCTATGGCTACACCTTC. The gene calls are TRBV6-4 and TRBJ1-2; no firm D call. Germline CDR1 and CDR2: MRHNA and SNTAGT. V was trimmed by 5 bases and J by 4 bases, leaving 11 bases between them. CDR3 length: 13 amino acids.

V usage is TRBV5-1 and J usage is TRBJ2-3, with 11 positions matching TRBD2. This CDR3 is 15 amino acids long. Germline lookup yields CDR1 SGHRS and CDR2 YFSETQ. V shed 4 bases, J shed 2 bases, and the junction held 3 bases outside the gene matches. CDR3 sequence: CASSTSGGPTDTQYF. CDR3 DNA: TGCGCCAGCAGCACTAGCGGGGGCCCCACAGATACGCAGTATTTT.

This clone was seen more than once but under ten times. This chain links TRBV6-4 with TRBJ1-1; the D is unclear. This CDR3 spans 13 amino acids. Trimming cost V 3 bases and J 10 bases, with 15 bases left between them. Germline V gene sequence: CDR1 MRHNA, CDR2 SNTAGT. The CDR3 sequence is CASSEHSGFAAFF. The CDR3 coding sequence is TGTGCCAGCAGTGAACACAGTGGTTTTGCAGCTTTCTTT.

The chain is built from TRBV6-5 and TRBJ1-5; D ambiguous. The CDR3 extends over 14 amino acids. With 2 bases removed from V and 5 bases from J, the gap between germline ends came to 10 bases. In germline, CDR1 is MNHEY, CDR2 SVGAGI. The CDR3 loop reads CASSYSSRDQPQHF. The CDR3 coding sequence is TGTGCCAGCAGTTACAGCTCCCGGGATCAGCCCCAGCATTTT.

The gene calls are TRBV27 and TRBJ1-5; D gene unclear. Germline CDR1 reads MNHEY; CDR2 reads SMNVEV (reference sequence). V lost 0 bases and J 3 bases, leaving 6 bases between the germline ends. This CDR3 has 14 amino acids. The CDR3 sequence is CASSLSAHNQPQHF. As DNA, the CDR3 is TGTGCCAGCAGTTTATCGGCCCACAATCAGCCCCAGCATTTT.

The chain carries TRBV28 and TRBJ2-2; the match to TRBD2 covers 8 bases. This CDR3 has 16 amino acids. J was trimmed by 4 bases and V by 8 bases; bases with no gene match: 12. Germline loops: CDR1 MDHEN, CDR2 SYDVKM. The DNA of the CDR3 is TGTGCCAGCGGAGAGTTAGCGGGAACGGGCACCGGGGAGCTGTTTTTT. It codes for CASGELAGTGTGELFF.

The CDR3: CASKGQATPNTEAFF. The CDR3, as DNA: TGTGCCAGCAAAGGACAGGCTACGCCAAACACTGAAGCTTTCTTT. V usage is TRBV7-9 and J usage is TRBJ1-1; TRBD1 aligns across 7 bases. Germline V gene lookup returns CDR1 SEHNR and CDR2 FQNEAQ (reference sequence). After removal of 7 bases from V and 2 bases from J, the junction contained 10 bases not matched to a gene. This CDR3 region has 15 residues.

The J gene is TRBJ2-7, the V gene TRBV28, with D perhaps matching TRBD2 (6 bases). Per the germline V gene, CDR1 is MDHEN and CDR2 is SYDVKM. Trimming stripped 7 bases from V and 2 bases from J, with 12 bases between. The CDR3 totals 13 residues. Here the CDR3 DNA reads TGTGCCAGCATCGGCGGGACCACCTACGAGCAGTACTTC. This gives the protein CASIGGTTYEQYF.

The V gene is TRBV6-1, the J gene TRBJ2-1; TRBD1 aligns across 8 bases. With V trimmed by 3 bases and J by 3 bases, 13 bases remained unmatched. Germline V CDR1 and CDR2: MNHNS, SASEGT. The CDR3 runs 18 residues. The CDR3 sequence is CASSDTQGARFFYNEQFF. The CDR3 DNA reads TGTGCCAGCAGTGATACTCAGGGGGCGCGTTTTTTCTACAATGAGCAGTTCTTC.

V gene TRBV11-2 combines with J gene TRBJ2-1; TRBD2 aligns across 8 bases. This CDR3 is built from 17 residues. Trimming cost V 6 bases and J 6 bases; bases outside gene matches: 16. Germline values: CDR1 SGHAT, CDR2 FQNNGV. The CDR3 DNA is TGTGCCAGCAGGACGGTGGGGCGGGGGGTCCCTTCCAATGAGCAGTTCTTC. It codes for CASRTVGRGVPSNEQFF.